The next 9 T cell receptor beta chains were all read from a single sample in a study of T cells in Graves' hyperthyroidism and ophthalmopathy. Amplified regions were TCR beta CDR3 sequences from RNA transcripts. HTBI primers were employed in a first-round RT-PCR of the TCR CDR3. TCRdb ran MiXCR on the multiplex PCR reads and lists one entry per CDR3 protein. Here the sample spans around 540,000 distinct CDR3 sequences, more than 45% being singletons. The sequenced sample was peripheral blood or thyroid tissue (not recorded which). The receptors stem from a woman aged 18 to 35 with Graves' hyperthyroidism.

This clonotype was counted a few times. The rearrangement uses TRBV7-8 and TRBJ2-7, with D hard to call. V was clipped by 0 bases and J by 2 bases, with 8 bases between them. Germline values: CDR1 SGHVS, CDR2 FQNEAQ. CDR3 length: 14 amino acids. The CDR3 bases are TGTGCCAGCAGCTTAGCACAGTCCCCCTACGAGCAGTACTTC. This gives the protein CASSLAQSPYEQYF.

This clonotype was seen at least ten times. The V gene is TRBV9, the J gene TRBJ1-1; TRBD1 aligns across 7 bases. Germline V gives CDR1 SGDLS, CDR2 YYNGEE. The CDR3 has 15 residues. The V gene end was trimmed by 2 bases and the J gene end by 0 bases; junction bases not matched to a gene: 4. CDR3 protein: CASSVTGDLNTEAFF. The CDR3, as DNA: TGTGCCAGCAGCGTCACAGGGGACCTGAACACTGAAGCTTTCTTT. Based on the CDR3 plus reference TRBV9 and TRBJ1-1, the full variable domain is DSGVTQTPKHLITATGQRVTLRCSPRSGDLSVYWYQQSLDQGLQFLIQYYNGEERAKGNILERFSAQQFPDLHSELNLSSLELGDSALYFCASSVTGDLNTEAFFGQGTRLTVV.

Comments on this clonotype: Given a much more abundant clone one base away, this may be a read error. Here the CDR3 reads CAISDRDNTEAFF. Here the CDR3 DNA reads TGTGCCATCAGTGACCGGGACAACACTGAAGCTTTCTTT. V gene TRBV10-3 combines with J gene TRBJ1-1, with a weak D call TRBD1 (5 bases). Trimming took 3 bases from V and 2 from J, leaving 7 bases between them. Germline CDR1 is ENHRY and CDR2 is SYGVKD. The CDR3 has 13 amino acids.

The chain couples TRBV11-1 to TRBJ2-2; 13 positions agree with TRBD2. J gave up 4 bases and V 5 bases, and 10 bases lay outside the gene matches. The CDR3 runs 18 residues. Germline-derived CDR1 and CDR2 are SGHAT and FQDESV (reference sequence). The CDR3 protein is CASSPRTSGSRSTGELFF. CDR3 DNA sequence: TGTGCCAGCAGCCCGAGGACTAGCGGGAGTCGAAGCACCGGGGAGCTGTTTTTT.

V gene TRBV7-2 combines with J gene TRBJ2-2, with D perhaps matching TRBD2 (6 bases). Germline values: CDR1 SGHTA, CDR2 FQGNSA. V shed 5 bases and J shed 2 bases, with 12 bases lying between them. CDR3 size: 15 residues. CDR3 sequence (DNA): TGTGCCAGCAGCCAGACCGGGAGAAACACCGGGGAGCTGTTTTTT. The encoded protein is CASSQTGRNTGELFF.

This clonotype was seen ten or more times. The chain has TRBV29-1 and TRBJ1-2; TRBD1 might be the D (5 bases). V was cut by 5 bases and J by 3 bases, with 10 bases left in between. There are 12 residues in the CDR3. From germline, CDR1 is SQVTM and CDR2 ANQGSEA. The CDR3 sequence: CSVRWGDYGYTF. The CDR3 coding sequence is TGCAGCGTTCGCTGGGGGGACTATGGCTACACCTTC.

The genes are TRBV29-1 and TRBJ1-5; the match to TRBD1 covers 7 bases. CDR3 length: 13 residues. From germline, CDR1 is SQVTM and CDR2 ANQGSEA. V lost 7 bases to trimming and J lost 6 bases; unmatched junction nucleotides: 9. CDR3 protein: CSAGAGGTQPQHF. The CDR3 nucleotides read TGCAGCGCCGGGGCAGGGGGAACTCAGCCCCAGCATTTT.

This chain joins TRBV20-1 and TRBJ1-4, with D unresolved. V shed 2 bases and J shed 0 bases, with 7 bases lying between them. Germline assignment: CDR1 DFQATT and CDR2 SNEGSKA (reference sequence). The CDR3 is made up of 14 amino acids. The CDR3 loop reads CSARWLATNEKLFF. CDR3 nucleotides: TGCAGTGCTAGATGGTTAGCAACTAATGAAAAACTGTTTTTT.

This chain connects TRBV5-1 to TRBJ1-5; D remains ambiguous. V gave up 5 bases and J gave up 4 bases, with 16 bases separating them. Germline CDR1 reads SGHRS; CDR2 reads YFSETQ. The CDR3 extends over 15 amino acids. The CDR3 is CASSYDFRSNQPQHF. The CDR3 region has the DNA TGCGCCAGCAGTTATGATTTCCGGTCTAATCAGCCCCAGCATTTT.